These T cell receptor beta chains were read from a single sample in a study of low-dose radiotherapy and immunotherapy resistance in tumors. Each CDR3 protein is one row after TCRdb ran MiXCR on the reads. The sample has roughly 54,000 distinct CDR3 sequences; about 23% are singletons. The specimen comprised PBMCs, sampled before treatment. These receptors were taken from a male donor with prostate cancer. Both conserved end residues are part of each CDR3. The D gene is left open where the match is weak. Size values are once, few and many counts, or a class for expanded clones, and some rows have none.

j_gene: TRBJ2-1; v_gene: TRBV27; d_gene: TRBD2; abundance: few; CDR3aa: CASSPLAGGPGEQFF; CDR3nt: TGTGCCAGCAGCCCACTAGCGGGAGGGCCTGGTGAGCAGTTCTTC
j_gene: TRBJ2-7; v_gene: TRBV6-2/TRBV6-3; d_gene: -; abundance: many; CDR3aa: CASSELRQPYEQYF; CDR3nt: TGTGCCAGCAGTGAACTCCGACAGCCCTACGAGCAGTACTTC
j_gene: TRBJ2-1; v_gene: TRBV20-1; d_gene: -; abundance: -; CDR3aa: CSARDLEASAYNEQFF; CDR3nt: TGCAGTGCTAGAGACCTCGAGGCTAGCGCCTACAATGAGCAGTTCTTC
j_gene: TRBJ1-6; v_gene: TRBV15; d_gene: -; abundance: -; CDR3aa: CATSRDRGSNSPLHF; CDR3nt: TGTGCCACCAGCAGAGATAGGGGATCTAATTCACCCCTCCACTTT
j_gene: TRBJ1-1; v_gene: TRBV6-2/TRBV6-3; d_gene: -; abundance: many; CDR3aa: CASAALLEVNTEAFF; CDR3nt: TGTGCCAGTGCCGCCCTATTAGAAGTGAACACTGAAGCTTTCTTT
j_gene: TRBJ2-5; v_gene: TRBV29-1; d_gene: -; abundance: -; CDR3aa: CSVEVGGETQYF; CDR3nt: TGCAGCGTTGAAGTGGGGGGAGAGACCCAGTACTTC
j_gene: TRBJ2-7; v_gene: TRBV7-8; d_gene: TRBD2; abundance: many; CDR3aa: CASSLERLAYEQYF; CDR3nt: TGTGCCAGCAGCTTAGAGCGACTAGCGTACGAGCAGTACTTC
j_gene: TRBJ2-3; v_gene: TRBV12-3/TRBV12-4; d_gene: TRBD1; abundance: -; CDR3aa: CASSTGQGGTDTQYF; CDR3nt: TGTGCCAGCAGTACGGGACAGGGGGGCACAGATACGCAGTATTTT
j_gene: TRBJ2-3; v_gene: TRBV7-6; d_gene: -; abundance: many; CDR3aa: CASSLKGRGSTDTQYF; CDR3nt: TGTGCCAGCAGCCTGAAGGGGCGGGGTAGCACAGATACGCAGTATTTT
j_gene: TRBJ1-5; v_gene: TRBV19; d_gene: -; abundance: many; CDR3aa: CASSYGRGQPQHF; CDR3nt: TGTGCCAGTAGTTACGGACGTGGTCAGCCCCAGCATTTT
j_gene: TRBJ2-3; v_gene: TRBV4-1; d_gene: -; abundance: many; CDR3aa: CASSHPTGQTDTQYF; CDR3nt: TGCGCCAGCAGCCATCCGACCGGACAGACAGATACGCAGTATTTT
j_gene: TRBJ1-6; v_gene: TRBV28; d_gene: TRBD1; abundance: many; CDR3aa: CASTGGRKNSPLHF; CDR3nt: TGTGCCAGCACAGGGGGACGCAAAAATTCACCCCTCCACTTT
j_gene: TRBJ2-2; v_gene: TRBV19; d_gene: TRBD1; abundance: many; CDR3aa: CASSTSHPDRANTGELFF; CDR3nt: TGTGCCAGTAGTACATCCCACCCCGACAGGGCGAACACCGGGGAGCTGTTTTTT
j_gene: TRBJ1-4; v_gene: TRBV5-1; d_gene: -; abundance: many; CDR3aa: CASSGGRVDEKLFF; CDR3nt: TGCGCCAGCAGCGGCGGGAGGGTAGATGAAAAACTGTTTTTT
j_gene: TRBJ2-7; v_gene: TRBV5-1; d_gene: -; abundance: many; CDR3aa: CASSNSFYEQYF; CDR3nt: TGCGCCAGCAGTAATTCCTTCTACGAGCAGTACTTC
j_gene: TRBJ2-4; v_gene: TRBV5-1; d_gene: -; abundance: medium-sized; CDR3aa: CASSNTEGGNIQYF; CDR3nt: TGCGCCAGCAGCAATACGGAGGGCGGGAACATTCAGTACTTC
j_gene: TRBJ1-2; v_gene: TRBV27; d_gene: TRBD1; abundance: many; CDR3aa: CASSFRQGQYTF; CDR3nt: TGTGCCAGCAGTTTCCGACAGGGCCAATACACCTTC
j_gene: TRBJ1-5; v_gene: TRBV12-3/TRBV12-4; d_gene: TRBD1; abundance: many; CDR3aa: CASRSTGSSTSAQHF; CDR3nt: TGTGCCAGCAGGTCGACAGGGTCAAGTACTTCGGCCCAGCATTTT
j_gene: TRBJ1-4; v_gene: TRBV28; d_gene: -; abundance: once; CDR3aa: CASENSLNEKLFF; CDR3nt: TGTGCCAGCGAGAACAGTCTTAATGAAAAACTGTTTTTT
j_gene: TRBJ2-1; v_gene: TRBV6-2/TRBV6-3; d_gene: -; abundance: -; CDR3aa: CASSSPQAGEQFF; CDR3nt: TGTGCCAGCAGTTCCCCGCAAGCGGGTGAGCAGTTCTTC
j_gene: TRBJ2-1; v_gene: TRBV6-2/TRBV6-3; d_gene: TRBD2; abundance: many; CDR3aa: CASSDGLAGYNEQFF; CDR3nt: TGTGCCAGCTCAGACGGACTAGCGGGATACAATGAGCAGTTCTTC
j_gene: TRBJ2-1; v_gene: TRBV19; d_gene: TRBD2; abundance: many; CDR3aa: CASSIELAGYNEQFF; CDR3nt: TGTGCCAGTAGTATCGAGCTAGCGGGGTACAATGAGCAGTTCTTC
j_gene: TRBJ1-4; v_gene: TRBV5-4; d_gene: -; abundance: -; CDR3aa: CASSSRSGDQEKLFF; CDR3nt: TGTGCCAGCAGCTCGCGGTCAGGGGATCAGGAAAAACTGTTTTTT
j_gene: TRBJ2-7; v_gene: TRBV27; d_gene: -; abundance: many; CDR3aa: CASSFFQGSYEQYF; CDR3nt: TGTGCCAGCAGTTTCTTCCAGGGATCCTACGAGCAGTACTTC
j_gene: TRBJ2-7; v_gene: TRBV14; d_gene: TRBD2; abundance: -; CDR3aa: CASSQMGGRLYEQYF; CDR3nt: TGTGCCAGCAGTCAGATGGGCGGGAGGCTGTACGAGCAGTACTTC
j_gene: TRBJ2-2; v_gene: TRBV29-1; d_gene: -; abundance: -; CDR3aa: CSAEDGMNTEAFFGQGTGELFF; CDR3nt: -
j_gene: TRBJ1-5; v_gene: TRBV19; d_gene: TRBD1; abundance: -; CDR3aa: CASTAGGGRNQPQHF; CDR3nt: TGTGCCAGTACCGCAGGGGGGGGTCGCAATCAGCCCCAGCATTTT
j_gene: TRBJ2-1; v_gene: TRBV13; d_gene: -; abundance: many; CDR3aa: CASSRSSRLYNEQFF; CDR3nt: TGTGCCAGCAGCCGAAGCAGCCGCCTTTACAATGAGCAGTTCTTC
j_gene: TRBJ1-6; v_gene: TRBV5-1; d_gene: -; abundance: many; CDR3aa: CASGRSGAPLHF; CDR3nt: TGCGCCAGCGGACGATCCGGCGCACCCCTCCACTTT
j_gene: TRBJ2-3; v_gene: TRBV2; d_gene: -; abundance: medium-sized; CDR3aa: CASSEARTTYTDTQYF; CDR3nt: TGTGCCAGCAGTGAAGCTCGGACTACCTACACAGATACGCAGTATTTT
j_gene: TRBJ2-5; v_gene: TRBV6-6; d_gene: TRBD1; abundance: many; CDR3aa: CASSPLGQEETQYF; CDR3nt: TGTGCCAGCAGCCCCTTGGGACAGGAAGAGACCCAGTACTTC
j_gene: TRBJ1-1; v_gene: TRBV5-1; d_gene: TRBD1; abundance: many; CDR3aa: CASSLAGGSTEAFF; CDR3nt: TGCGCCAGCAGCTTGGCAGGGGGCTCCACTGAAGCTTTCTTT
j_gene: TRBJ1-6; v_gene: TRBV26; d_gene: -; abundance: -; CDR3aa: CASSMTAINSPLHF; CDR3nt: TGTGCCAGCAGTATGACAGCCATTAATTCACCCCTCCACTTT
j_gene: TRBJ2-7; v_gene: TRBV29-1; d_gene: -; abundance: -; CDR3aa: CSVEREQGSSNEQYF; CDR3nt: TGCAGCGTTGAAAGGGAACAAGGGAGCTCCAACGAGCAGTACTTC
j_gene: TRBJ1-3; v_gene: TRBV5-1; d_gene: -; abundance: many; CDR3aa: CASSLGQGNTIYF; CDR3nt: TGCGCCAGCAGCTTGGGACAGGGAAACACCATATATTTT
j_gene: TRBJ2-5; v_gene: TRBV5-1; d_gene: TRBD1; abundance: -; CDR3aa: CASWRTGEETQYF; CDR3nt: TGCGCCAGCTGGAGGACAGGGGAAGAGACCCAGTACTTC
j_gene: TRBJ1-4; v_gene: TRBV28; d_gene: -; abundance: -; CDR3aa: CASSLRGRLSNEKLFF; CDR3nt: TGTGCCAGCAGTTTACGCGGACGGCTCTCTAATGAAAAACTGTTTTTT
j_gene: TRBJ1-3; v_gene: TRBV5-1; d_gene: TRBD1; abundance: many; CDR3aa: CASTRTGNGNTIYF; CDR3nt: TGCGCCAGCACCCGGACAGGAAATGGAAACACCATATATTTT
j_gene: TRBJ2-7; v_gene: TRBV5-6; d_gene: -; abundance: -; CDR3aa: CASSFFPGAGHEQYF; CDR3nt: TGTGCCAGCAGCTTCTTTCCCGGGGCTGGTCACGAGCAGTACTTC
j_gene: TRBJ1-2; v_gene: TRBV5-1; d_gene: -; abundance: many; CDR3aa: CASSPWRAGGYTF; CDR3nt: TGTGCCAGCAGCCCCTGGAGGGCAGGGGGCTACACCTTC
j_gene: TRBJ1-4; v_gene: TRBV2; d_gene: -; abundance: many; CDR3aa: CASREIHEKLFF; CDR3nt: TGTGCCAGCAGAGAAATACACGAAAAACTGTTTTTT
j_gene: TRBJ2-1; v_gene: TRBV7-9; d_gene: -; abundance: many; CDR3aa: CASSLRLNEQFF; CDR3nt: TGTGCCAGCAGCTTAAGACTCAATGAGCAGTTCTTC
j_gene: TRBJ2-5; v_gene: TRBV2; d_gene: TRBD2; abundance: many; CDR3aa: CASSNRGLAGETQYF; CDR3nt: TGTGCCAGCAGTAATCGAGGACTAGCCGGAGAGACCCAGTACTTC
j_gene: TRBJ1-5; v_gene: TRBV20-1; d_gene: TRBD1; abundance: many; CDR3aa: CSAISDRGNQPQHF; CDR3nt: TGCAGTGCTATATCAGACAGGGGCAATCAGCCCCAGCATTTT
j_gene: TRBJ2-2; v_gene: TRBV6-4; d_gene: -; abundance: many; CDR3aa: CASSENTGELFF; CDR3nt: TGTGCCAGCAGTGAGAACACCGGGGAGCTGTTTTTT
j_gene: TRBJ2-5; v_gene: TRBV6-1; d_gene: -; abundance: many; CDR3aa: CASTPGGLGQETQYF; CDR3nt: TGTGCCAGCACCCCAGGAGGCCTGGGTCAAGAGACCCAGTACTTC
j_gene: TRBJ2-5; v_gene: TRBV3-1; d_gene: -; abundance: many; CDR3aa: CASSRDGETQYF; CDR3nt: TGTGCCAGCTCTCGGGACGGAGAGACCCAGTACTTC
j_gene: TRBJ2-7; v_gene: TRBV11-2; d_gene: -; abundance: many; CDR3aa: CASSPTGQTNYEQYF; CDR3nt: TGTGCCAGCAGTCCCACAGGACAGACAAACTACGAGCAGTACTTC